A selection of T cell receptor beta chains follows, all from one sample in a study of T cell responses to AZD1222 COVID-19 vaccine. TCRdb's copy holds only in-frame clones and misses some; the assay was immunoSEQ multiplex PCR. The sample has 200,000 or so clones, 80% to 95% seen once; the top ten hold roughly 1%. Sequences were derived from peripheral blood, sampled 28 days after the second AZD1222 dose. The receptors here all came from an adult who received the AZD1222 COVID-19 vaccine. Both conserved end residues are part of each CDR3.

CASSLAGLNTIYF | TRBV13
CATQPGMVNGYTF | TRBV10-3
CASRTQIGYGYTF | TRBV2
CASSRDGTGGNQPQHF | TRBV6-6
CASSSGMVMGTQYF | TRBV11-3
CASSYPGVNTEAFF | TRBV6-5
CASSRDHHRDTEAFF | TRBV19
CASRGGTESSGNTIYF | TRBV10-2
CASSRGDPSYEQYF | TRBV7-3
CASSDRGKGYTF | TRBV6-4
CAWSRNRAPLHF | TRBV30
CASSLDRRASGGTEAFF | TRBV11-2
CASSRLGQGRNEQYF | TRBV7-8
CASSLSIGGVTEAFF | TRBV27
CASSSTDRWNYGYTF | TRBV6-5
CASSLANLGAYEQYF | TRBV7-2
CASSRSYNEQFF | TRBV5-6
CATSDFQGFEQYF | TRBV24-1
CASSETTEAFF | TRBV2
CASSIGWDRNYEQYF | TRBV19
CASSPTRGARETQYF | TRBV7-2
CASRNNSPLHF | TRBV28
CASSQGRLYTGELFF | TRBV4-3
CETGGARTEAFF | TRBV6-5
CASSLSGTGLGNTIYF | TRBV7-9
CASSVGVEGRDGYTF | TRBV9
CASSYRGWEKLFF | TRBV27
CASSLALAGVVTDTQYF | TRBV5-4
CASSPGTGWHEQYF | TRBV2
CAITERQGNYGYTF | TRBV10-3
CASSREGDSTDTQYF | TRBV7-9
CASSPRAGRDTEAFF | TRBV18
CASSSQGATADTQYF | TRBV2
CSVVQKNTGELFF | TRBV29-1
CAWSLLGPRGTIYF | TRBV30
CSVEEVKTGELFF | TRBV29-1
CASSPYQNQPQHF | TRBV28
CASSVSVNTEAFF | TRBV9
CASSLARTSEAFF | TRBV7-2
CASGGQIPHEQFF | TRBV12-3/TRBV12-4
CASSVGGSTEAFF | TRBV9
CASSRLADRATNQPQHF | TRBV4-1
CASSLNRGDEQYF | TRBV27
CASSPVGGRETEAFF | TRBV18
CASSDPGTAETQYF | TRBV6-2/TRBV6-3
CASSPRGYEQYF | TRBV5-4
CASSQDRGHEQYF | TRBV4-3
CASSLHRTVDEKLFF | TRBV27
CASSLLAGDTQYF | TRBV7-9
CASSPREFSYNSPLHF | TRBV9
CASSLGRGGNQPQHF | TRBV7-8
CASSPMGSWNEQFF | TRBV7-8
CASSLAFRGASSYTF | TRBV11-2
CASSLRHPEQYF | TRBV7-2
CAISDLQVQGYTF | TRBV10-3